What follows are 16 T cell receptor beta chains derived from one specimen sequenced in a study of cytomegalovirus exposure and HLA in healthy donors. The primer mix had 60 Vbeta and 13 Jbeta primers. Here immunoSEQ multiplex PCR was the method, and the copy in TCRdb shows in-frame clones only, minus some. Among roughly 130,000 clones listed, approximately 80% were seen once. Sequences were obtained from PBMCs. These receptors were taken from a male donor in good health and CMV-seropositive.

This clone was counted a few times. The rearrangement links TRBV5-3 to TRBJ2-3, with D uncertain. TRBV5-3 carries the ORF label, with uncertain function. The CDR3 contains 13 residues. The V end lost 2 bases, the J end lost 6 bases, and 10 bases lay between the germline ends. The CDR3 region is CARSFSSSDTQYF. The CDR3 nucleotides are TGTGCCAGAAGCTTCTCTTCGTCCGATACGCAGTATTTT.

This clone occurred a few times. This rearrangement joins TRBV5-4 to TRBJ2-3; 11 nucleotides match TRBD2. This CDR3 is built from 13 residues. Trimming at V came to 2 bases and at J to 12 bases, leaving 5 bases not matched to a gene. Germline V gives CDR1 SGHNT, CDR2 YYREEE (reference sequence). This chain's CDR3 is CASSLLAGAIQYF. The CDR3 nucleotides are TGTGCCAGCAGCTTACTAGCGGGAGCGATACAGTATTTT. Full variable domain (outside the CDR3, taken from reference TRBV5-4 and TRBJ2-3): ETGVTQSPTHLIKTRGQQVTLRCSSQSGHNTVSWYQQALGQGPQFIFQYYREEENGRGNFPPRFSGLQFPNYSSELNVNALELDDSALYLCASSLLAGAIQYFGPGTRLTVL.

The gene calls are TRBV30 and TRBJ1-5; a possible D gene is TRBD1 (6 bases). Trimming removed 3 bases at V and 4 bases at J, with 10 bases between. The CDR3 extends over 13 amino acids. Germline CDR1 reads GTSNPN; CDR2 reads SVGIG (reference sequence). CDR3 region: CAWRATGNQPQHF. CDR3 coding DNA: TGTGCCTGGAGGGCAACAGGGAATCAGCCCCAGCATTTT.

The V gene is TRBV4-2, the J gene TRBJ1-6; 7 bases are a match to TRBD1. The V segment lost 0 bases and the J segment 10 bases; nucleotides outside the gene matches: 9. The CDR3 has 16 residues. Germline loops: CDR1 LGHNA, CDR2 YNFKEQ. The CDR3 DNA reads TGTGCCAGCAGCCAAGAAGGGCACAGGGGAGTATCACCCCTCCACTTT. It is translated as CASSQEGHRGVSPLHF.

This clone turned up a few times. V gene TRBV11-2 combines with J gene TRBJ1-4; 8 bases agree with TRBD1. The V and J ends lost 0 bases and 7 bases, in that order; junction bases with no gene match: 4. CDR1 and CDR2 (germline): SGHAT, FQNNGV. There are 15 residues in the CDR3. The CDR3 region is CASSLDPGGVEKLFF. CDR3 nucleotides: TGTGCCAGCAGCTTAGACCCAGGGGGCGTTGAAAAACTGTTTTTT.

This clone was seen once. The V and J genes are TRBV5-6 and TRBJ1-4; possible D gene TRBD1, 5 bases. Germline V gene lookup returns CDR1 SGHDT and CDR2 YYEEEE. The V and J ends lost 2 bases and 8 bases respectively, with 16 bases between them. The CDR3 has 15 residues. The CDR3 nucleotides are TGTGCCAGCAGCTTTTCGAGGCAGGGCGAGGAAAAACTGTTTTTT. Amino acids: CASSFSRQGEEKLFF.

There are a few counts of this clone. V and J are TRBV29-1 and TRBJ2-7; 10 bases fit TRBD1. CDR1 and CDR2 from the germline V gene are SQVTM and ANQGSEA. Unmatched junction bases numbered 11, after V lost 5 bases and J lost 4 bases. This CDR3 is 15 amino acids long. CDR3 in DNA: TGCAGCGTTCGAAGAGGGGACAGGGGCAGGTACGAGCAGTACTTC. This sequence encodes CSVRRGDRGRYEQYF.

CDR3 in amino acids: CASSLRQGAIDTQYF. CDR3 bases: TGTGCCAGCAGCTTGCGACAGGGGGCAATAGATACGCAGTATTTT. The rearrangement uses TRBV5-5 and TRBJ2-3; 10 bases map to TRBD1. The CDR3 contains 15 residues. Per the germline V gene, CDR1 is SGHKS and CDR2 is YYEKEE (reference sequence). After removal of 1 base from V and 5 bases from J, the junction contained 4 bases not matched to a gene.

This chain links TRBV2 with TRBJ2-2; 9 nucleotides agree with TRBD2. Germline CDR1 and CDR2: SNHLY and FYNNEI. The V segment lost 5 bases and the J segment 6 bases; nucleotides outside the gene matches: 10. The CDR3 extends over 16 amino acids. CDR3 residues: CASSSQGLAWAGELFF. The CDR3 DNA follows: TGTGCCAGCAGTTCCCAAGGACTAGCGTGGGCCGGGGAGCTGTTTTTT.

For the CDR3, the DNA is TGTGCCACCAGCAGGTCTCCGGGACAGGGGTTCGAGCAGTACTTC. It encodes CATSRSPGQGFEQYF. V is TRBV15 and J is TRBJ2-7; 10 positions match TRBD1. V lost 3 bases to trimming and J lost 6 bases; unmatched junction nucleotides: 8. Germline V gene lookup returns CDR1 LNHNV and CDR2 YYDKDF (reference sequence). CDR3 length equals 15 residues.

In the case of this clone: One end of the junction fails to match germline, which may point to a read error. This rearrangement joins TRBV5-1 to TRBJ2-7; 7 bases line up with TRBD2. From germline, CDR1 is SGHRS and CDR2 YFSETQ. This CDR3 spans 14 amino acids. The CDR3 DNA is TGCGCCAGCAGCGCCCAGACTAGCTCCGACGAGCAGTACTTC. Protein product: CASSAQTSSDEQYF.

This chain links TRBV7-2 with TRBJ2-1, with D hard to call. CDR1 and CDR2 from the germline V gene are SGHTA and FQGNSA. Trimming removed 3 bases at V and 10 bases at J, with 13 bases between. The CDR3 spans 13 residues. CDR3: CASSFSIGGEQFF. CDR3 nucleotides: TGTGCCAGCAGCTTCAGTATTGGCGGCGAGCAGTTCTTC. Looking up the rest from reference TRBV7-2 and TRBJ2-1 gives the full variable domain: GAGVSQSPSNKVTEKGKDVELRCDPISGHTALYWYRQSLGQGLEFLIYFQGNSAPDKSGLPSDRFSAERTGGSVSTLTIQRTQQEDSAVYLCASSFSIGGEQFFGPGTRLTVL.

The chain carries TRBV29-1 and TRBJ1-1; TRBD1 matches 10 bases. The V segment lost 4 bases and the J segment 4 bases; nucleotides outside the gene matches: 0. Germline lookup yields CDR1 SQVTM and CDR2 ANQGSEA. This CDR3 region has 12 residues. The CDR3 nucleotides read TGCAGCGTTGGGACAGGGGGCACTGAAGCTTTCTTT. This gives the protein CSVGTGGTEAFF.

The J gene is TRBJ2-5, the V gene TRBV4-3, with D uncertain. Germline V lookup: CDR1 LGHNA, CDR2 YSLEER. The CDR3 covers 14 residues. Trimming pared 0 bases from V and 9 bases from J, leaving 14 bases between. The chain's CDR3 is CASSQEFAHLPQYF. The CDR3 nucleotides are TGCGCCAGCAGCCAAGAATTCGCCCACTTACCCCAGTACTTC.

The chain employs TRBV10-3 and TRBJ2-1; D remains unclear. CDR3 length equals 13 residues. V lost 11 bases, J lost 6 bases, and 17 bases lay in between. Germline V CDR1 and CDR2: ENHRY, SYGVKD. DNA for the CDR3: TGTGCCCTGTCGGCTACCCGAGGCAATGAGCAGTTCTTC. It is translated as CALSATRGNEQFF.

The rearrangement joins TRBV27 to TRBJ2-1, with D unresolved. V was shortened by 6 bases and J by 9 bases, with 12 bases between the two germline ends. The CDR3 extends over 12 amino acids. Per germline, CDR1 MNHEY and CDR2 SMNVEV (reference sequence). The CDR3 DNA is TGTGCCAGCAGCCCCCCTTTAGTTGAGCAGTTCTTC. This sequence encodes CASSPPLVEQFF.